The text below deals with one TCR beta chain. Its cognate antigen is unknown. It is likely a read error, because the conserved phenylalanine at the end of the CDR3 is missing. A modified ARM-PCR protocol with three rounds of nested PCR amplified TCRbeta. TCRdb re-called the multiplex PCR reads through MiXCR, storing one row per CDR3 protein. The sample shows about 110,000 distinct CDR3 sequences, around 82% of them seen only once. These data belong to a study of tumor and adjacent non-tumor tissue in lung cancer. Turning to the study itself: On average, productive TCRbeta reads reached about 4.17 million per sample.

This sample's RNA came from whole unsorted tissue. Newly diagnosed lung cancer patients had thoracic surgery in China, August–late 2014, without prior chemotherapy. There are 12 residues in the CDR3. V was trimmed by 3 bases and J by 6 bases, leaving 9 bases between them. Looked up from germline, CDR1 is SGHAT and CDR2 is FQDESV (reference sequence). General study points: Tumor repertoires had a smaller top 100 clone share than normal lung. TCR diversity was significantly greater in tumor than normal lung tissue.

This TCR derives from a man aged 65 to 85 with non-small cell lung cancer. Sequenced material: lung tumor tissue. The gene calls are TRBV11-1 and TRBJ2-7; D not resolved. The CDR3 sequence: CASSFSDGEQYI. CDR3 nucleotide sequence: TGTGCCAGCAGCTTTTCAGACGGCGAGCAGTACATC.